This T cell receptor beta chain was captured in a study of blood T cell repertoires in COVID-19. Study summary: The origin of the acute and convalescent COVID-19 samples was the United States, Italy and Spain. The cDNA or gDNA used as material had been derived from T cells, B-cell-depleted T cells, or PBMCs.

As originally analysed: Estimates of nucleated cell counts were drawn from the amplification of reference gene primers. The protocol was immunoSEQ multiplex PCR, while the TCRdb copy is restricted to in-frame clones and leaves out a portion. The V and J calls and clone size were taken over from that table, and D and trimming were inferred from the DNA. The sample includes 70,000 to 80,000 clones, about 89% of them seen just once. In its sample, this clone was seen once. The J segment lost 0 bases and the V segment lost 4 bases, leaving 5 bases of the junction unmatched. The CDR3 is 15 residues long. Germline V gene lookup returns CDR1 MDHEN and CDR2 SYDVKM.

Sample: peripheral blood. The clonotype was recovered from a woman in her sixties or seventies with acute or convalescent COVID-19. The chain recombines TRBV28 with TRBJ1-2; 7 bases agree with TRBD1. CDR3 sequence (DNA): TGTGCCAGCAGTTGGGGGGACAGAGCTAACTATGGCTACACCTTC. Translated: CASSWGDRANYGYTF.